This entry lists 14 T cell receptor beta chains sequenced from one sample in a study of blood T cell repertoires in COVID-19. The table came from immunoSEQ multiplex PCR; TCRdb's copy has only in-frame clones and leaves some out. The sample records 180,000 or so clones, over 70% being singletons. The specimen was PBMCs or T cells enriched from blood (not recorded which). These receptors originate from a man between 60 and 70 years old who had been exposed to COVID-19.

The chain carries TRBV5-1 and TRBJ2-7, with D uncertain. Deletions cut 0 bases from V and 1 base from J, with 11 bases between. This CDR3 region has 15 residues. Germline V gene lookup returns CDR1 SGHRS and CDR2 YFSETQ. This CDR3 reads CASSLGLQPSYEQYF. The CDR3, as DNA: TGCGCCAGCAGCTTGGGTTTACAGCCTTCCTACGAGCAGTACTTC.

CDR3 residues: CAWKLGGVLNEKLFF. As DNA, the CDR3 is TGTGCCTGGAAACTAGGGGGCGTATTGAATGAAAAACTGTTTTTT. This rearrangement joins TRBV30 to TRBJ1-4; 7 nucleotides line up with TRBD1. The CDR3 consists of 15 residues. From germline, CDR1 is GTSNPN and CDR2 SVGIG (reference sequence). V lost 4 bases, J lost 5 bases, and 10 bases stayed unmatched.

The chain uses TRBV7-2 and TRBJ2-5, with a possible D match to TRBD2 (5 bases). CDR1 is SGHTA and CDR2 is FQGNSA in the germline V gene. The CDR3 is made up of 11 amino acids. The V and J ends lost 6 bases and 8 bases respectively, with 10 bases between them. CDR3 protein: CASSLSGTQYF. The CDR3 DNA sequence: TGTGCCAGCAGTTTAAGCGGTACCCAGTACTTC.

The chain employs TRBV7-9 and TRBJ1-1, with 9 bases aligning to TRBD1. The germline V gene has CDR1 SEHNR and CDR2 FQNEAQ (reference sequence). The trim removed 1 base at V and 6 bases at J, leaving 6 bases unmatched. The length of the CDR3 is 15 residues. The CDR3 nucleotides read TGTGCCAGCAGCTTAGACTTACAGGGGGCGGCTGAAGCTTTCTTT. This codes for CASSLDLQGAAEAFF.

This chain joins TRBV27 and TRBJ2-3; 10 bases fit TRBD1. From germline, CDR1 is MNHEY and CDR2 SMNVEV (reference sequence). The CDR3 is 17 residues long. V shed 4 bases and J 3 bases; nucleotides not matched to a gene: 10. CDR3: CASSSDRGQGPTDTQYF. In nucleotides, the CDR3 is TGTGCCAGCAGTTCCGACAGGGGGCAAGGGCCTACAGATACGCAGTATTTT.

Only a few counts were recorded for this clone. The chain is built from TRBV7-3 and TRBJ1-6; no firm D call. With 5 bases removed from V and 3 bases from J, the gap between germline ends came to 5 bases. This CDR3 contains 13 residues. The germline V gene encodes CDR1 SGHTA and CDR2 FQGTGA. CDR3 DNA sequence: TGTGCCAGCAGCCGGGACTATAATTCACCCCTCCACTTT. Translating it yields CASSRDYNSPLHF.

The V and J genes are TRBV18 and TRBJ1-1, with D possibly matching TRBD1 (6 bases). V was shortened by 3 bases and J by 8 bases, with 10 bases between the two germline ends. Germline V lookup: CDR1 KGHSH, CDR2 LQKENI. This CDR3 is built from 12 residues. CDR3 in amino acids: CASSPLTGEAFF. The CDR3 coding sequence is TGTGCCAGCTCACCCTTGACAGGAGAAGCTTTCTTT.

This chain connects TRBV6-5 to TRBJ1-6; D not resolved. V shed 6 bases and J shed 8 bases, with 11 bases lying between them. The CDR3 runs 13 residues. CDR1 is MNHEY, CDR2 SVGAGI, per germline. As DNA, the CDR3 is TGTGCCAGCAGCTCCGGGTCTTATTCACCCCTCCACTTT. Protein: CASSSGSYSPLHF.

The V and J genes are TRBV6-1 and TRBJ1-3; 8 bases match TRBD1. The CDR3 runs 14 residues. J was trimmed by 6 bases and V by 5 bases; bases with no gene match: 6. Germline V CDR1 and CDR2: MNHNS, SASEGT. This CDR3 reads CASSSQGQANTIYF. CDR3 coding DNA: TGTGCCAGCAGTTCCCAGGGACAGGCAAACACCATATATTTT.

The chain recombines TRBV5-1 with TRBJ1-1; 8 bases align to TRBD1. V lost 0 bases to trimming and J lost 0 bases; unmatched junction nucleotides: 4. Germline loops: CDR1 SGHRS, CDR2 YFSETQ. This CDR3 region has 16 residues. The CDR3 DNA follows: TGCGCCAGCAGCTTGGGAGCAGGGGGCATGAACACTGAAGCTTTCTTT. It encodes CASSLGAGGMNTEAFF.

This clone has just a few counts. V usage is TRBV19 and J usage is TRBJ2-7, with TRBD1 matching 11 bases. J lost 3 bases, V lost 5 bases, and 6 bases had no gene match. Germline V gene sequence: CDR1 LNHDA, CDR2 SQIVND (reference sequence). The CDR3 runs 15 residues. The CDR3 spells CASSSRGTGGYEQYF. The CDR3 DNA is TGTGCCAGTAGTTCCCGAGGGACAGGGGGCTACGAGCAGTACTTC.

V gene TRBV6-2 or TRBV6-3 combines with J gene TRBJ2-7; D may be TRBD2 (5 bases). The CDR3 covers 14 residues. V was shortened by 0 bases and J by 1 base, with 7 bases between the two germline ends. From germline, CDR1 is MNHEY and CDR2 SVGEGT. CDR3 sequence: CASSYSRVSYEQYF. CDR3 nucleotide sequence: TGTGCCAGCAGTTACTCGCGGGTTTCCTACGAGCAGTACTTC.

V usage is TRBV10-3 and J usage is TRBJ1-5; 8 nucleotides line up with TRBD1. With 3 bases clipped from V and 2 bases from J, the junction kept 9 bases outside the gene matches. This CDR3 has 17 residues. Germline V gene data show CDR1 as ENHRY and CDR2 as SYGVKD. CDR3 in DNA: TGTGCCATCAGTGATCCGCGGACAGGGAGGCGCAATCAGCCCCAGCATTTT. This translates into CAISDPRTGRRNQPQHF.

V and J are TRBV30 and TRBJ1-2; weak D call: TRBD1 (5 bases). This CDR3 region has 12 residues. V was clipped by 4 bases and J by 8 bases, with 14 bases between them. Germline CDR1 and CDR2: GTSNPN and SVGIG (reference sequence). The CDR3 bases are TGTGCCTGGACCCAAGGCCGGGGGGGCTACACCTTC. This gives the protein CAWTQGRGGYTF. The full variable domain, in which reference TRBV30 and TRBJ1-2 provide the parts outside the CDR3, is SQTIHQWPATLVQPVGSPLSLECTVEGTSNPNLYWYRQAAGRGLQLLFYSVGIGQISSEVPQNLSASRPQDRQFILSSKKLLLSDSGFYLCAWTQGRGGYTFGSGTRLTVV.